The present T cell receptor beta chain was sequenced within a study of human T cells and chemical hapten exposure. This clonotype was counted ten times or more. From germline, CDR1 is SGHAT and CDR2 FQNNGV. The CDR3 runs to 15 residues. V lost 4 bases and J lost 6; bases outside the gene matches: 5. TCRdb processed the RACE reads anew with MiXCR; each CDR3 protein has one entry. The sample consists of 370,000 or so distinct CDR3 sequences, more than 4.5% of them appearing once. Time point reported: patch test 1, 2 weeks after DPC sensitization. The sample's treatment: therapeutic diphenylcyclopropenone sensitization with weekly scalp DPC. Participating donors were patients with alopecia, aged 18 to 70 years, considered appropriate candidates for DPC.

This TCR was sampled from a woman between 45 and 65 years old with alopecia areata. Some clones in this sample may be carry-over from other donors' samples. The chain has TRBV11-2 and TRBJ2-1; 11 nucleotides agree with TRBD2. The sequences come from whole blood, collected in connection with sensitization to the hapten diphenylcyclopropenone (DPC). The CDR3 here is CASSYISGRANEQFF. In DNA form, the CDR3 reads TGTGCCAGCAGCTACATTAGCGGGAGGGCCAATGAGCAGTTCTTC.